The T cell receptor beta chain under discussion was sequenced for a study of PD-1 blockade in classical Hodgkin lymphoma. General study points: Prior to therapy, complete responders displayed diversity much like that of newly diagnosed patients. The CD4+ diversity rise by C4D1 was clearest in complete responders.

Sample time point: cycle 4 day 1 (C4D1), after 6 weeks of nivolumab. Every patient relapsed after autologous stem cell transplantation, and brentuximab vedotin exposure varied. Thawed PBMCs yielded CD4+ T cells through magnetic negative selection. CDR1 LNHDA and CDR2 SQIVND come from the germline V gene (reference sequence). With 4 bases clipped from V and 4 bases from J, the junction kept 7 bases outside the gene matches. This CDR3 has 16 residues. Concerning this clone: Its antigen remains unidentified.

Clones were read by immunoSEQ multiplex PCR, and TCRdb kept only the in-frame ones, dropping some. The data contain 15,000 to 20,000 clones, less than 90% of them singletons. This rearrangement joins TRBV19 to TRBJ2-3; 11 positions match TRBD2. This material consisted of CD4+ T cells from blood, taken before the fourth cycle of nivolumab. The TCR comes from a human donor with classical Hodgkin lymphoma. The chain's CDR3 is CASSSTSGSGADTQYF. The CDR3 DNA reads TGTGCCAGTAGTAGCACTAGCGGGAGTGGGGCAGATACGCAGTATTTT.